The entry below describes one T cell receptor (beta chain). The CDR3 is 15 residues long. This specimen comes from a study of blood T cell repertoires in COVID-19. For the study at large: The samples span acute and convalescent COVID-19 from the United States, Italy and Spain.

In the source study's methods: Amplifying reference gene primers gave estimates of nucleated cell counts. Assay: immunoSEQ multiplex PCR; the TCRdb copy retains only in-frame clones and omits some. V, J and clone size were drawn from that table, and D and trimming were deduced from the DNA. This sample has some 190,000 clones; about 80% occur once, and the top ten carry 13% to 15%. Sequenced material: PBMCs or T cells enriched from blood (not recorded which). The rearrangement uses TRBV21-1 and TRBJ2-7; whether TRBD2, the table's D call, matches the DNA was not checked. TRBV21-1 has pseudogene status. The sequence was obtained from a man aged 55 to 70 who had been exposed to COVID-19. CDR3 DNA: TGTGCCAGCAGCAAAATGCCCTTAACTAGCTACGAGCAGTACTTC. It encodes CASSKMPLTSYEQYF.